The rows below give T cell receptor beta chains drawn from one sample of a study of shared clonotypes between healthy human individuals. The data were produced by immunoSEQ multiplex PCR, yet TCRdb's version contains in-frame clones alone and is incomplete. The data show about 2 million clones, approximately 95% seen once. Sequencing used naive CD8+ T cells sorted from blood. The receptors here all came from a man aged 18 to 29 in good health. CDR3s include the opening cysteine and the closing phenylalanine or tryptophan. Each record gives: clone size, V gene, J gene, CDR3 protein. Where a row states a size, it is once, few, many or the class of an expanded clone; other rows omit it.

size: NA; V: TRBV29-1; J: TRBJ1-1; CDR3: CSVQAGWNTEAFF
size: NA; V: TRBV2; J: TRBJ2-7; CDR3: CASSDRVSYEQYF
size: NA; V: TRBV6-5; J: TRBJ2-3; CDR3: CASSYQDSRDTQYF
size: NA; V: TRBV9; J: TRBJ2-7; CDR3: CASSVATGLQYEQYF
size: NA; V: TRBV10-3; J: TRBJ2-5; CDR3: CAISERGRDQETQYF
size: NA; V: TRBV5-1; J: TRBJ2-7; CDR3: CASSPDNPSSYEQYF
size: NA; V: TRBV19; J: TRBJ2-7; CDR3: CASSIGLSYEQYF
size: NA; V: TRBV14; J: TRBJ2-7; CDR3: CASSQGTGVSYEQYF
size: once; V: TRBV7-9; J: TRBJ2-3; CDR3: CASRISSGRDGTDTQYF
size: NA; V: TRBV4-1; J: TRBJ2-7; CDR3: CASSQKVGSYEQYF
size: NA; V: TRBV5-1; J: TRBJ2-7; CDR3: CASSSTGLKRYEQYF
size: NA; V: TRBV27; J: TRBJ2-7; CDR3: CASSSTGDPYEQYF
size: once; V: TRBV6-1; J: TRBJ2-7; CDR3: CASREGGEQYF
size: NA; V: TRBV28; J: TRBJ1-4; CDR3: CASSPYRGQVNEKLFF
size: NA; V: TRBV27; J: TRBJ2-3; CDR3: CASSSRVWTDTQYF
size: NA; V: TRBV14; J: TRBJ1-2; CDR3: CASSQDRGGGYTF
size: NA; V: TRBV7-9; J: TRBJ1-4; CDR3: CASRPGTGEKTNEKLFF
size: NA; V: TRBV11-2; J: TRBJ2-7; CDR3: CASRSSGGFWEQYF
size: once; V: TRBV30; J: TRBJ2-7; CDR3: CAWSAGQGLGEQYF
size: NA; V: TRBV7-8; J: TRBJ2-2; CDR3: CASSLLRGQDTGELFF
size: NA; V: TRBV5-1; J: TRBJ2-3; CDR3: CASSRSQGRTDTQYF
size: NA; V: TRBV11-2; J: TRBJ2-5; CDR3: CASSLDGGKETQYF
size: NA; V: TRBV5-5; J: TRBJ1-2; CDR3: CASSRTGTGLGYTF
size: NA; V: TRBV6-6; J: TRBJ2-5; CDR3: CASSSGGFVETQYF
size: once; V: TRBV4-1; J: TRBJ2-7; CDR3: CASSPKHSSGAAYEQYF
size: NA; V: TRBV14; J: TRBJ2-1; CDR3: CASSRNSNWDEQFF
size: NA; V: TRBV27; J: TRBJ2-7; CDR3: CASSTTGKVHEQYF
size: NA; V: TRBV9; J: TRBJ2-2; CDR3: CASSGVGTGELFF
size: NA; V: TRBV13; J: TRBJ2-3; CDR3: CASSLNALFTDTQYF
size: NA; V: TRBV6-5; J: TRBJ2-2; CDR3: CASSPGSLTGELFF
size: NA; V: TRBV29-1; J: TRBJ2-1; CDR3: CSGSGSSYNEQFF
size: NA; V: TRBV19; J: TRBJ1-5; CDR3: CASTTRGRDQPQHF
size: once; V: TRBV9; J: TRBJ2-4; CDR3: CASMREKWTKNIQYF
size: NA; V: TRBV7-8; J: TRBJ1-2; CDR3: CASSLGPGETF
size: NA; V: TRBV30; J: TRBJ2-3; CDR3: CAFGTGSTDTQYF
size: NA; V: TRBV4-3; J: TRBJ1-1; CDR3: CASSQEGQGNTEAFF
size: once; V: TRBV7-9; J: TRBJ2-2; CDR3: CASSAGYGELFF
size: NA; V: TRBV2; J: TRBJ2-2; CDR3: CASSVPEQNTGELFF
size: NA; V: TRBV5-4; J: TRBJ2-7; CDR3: CATRTSGTFYEQYF
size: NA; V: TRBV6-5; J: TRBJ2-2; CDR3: CASSYGGNTGELFF
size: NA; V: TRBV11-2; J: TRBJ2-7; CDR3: CASSPETYEQYF
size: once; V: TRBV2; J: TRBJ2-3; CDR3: CASSEEIVGGGYTQYF
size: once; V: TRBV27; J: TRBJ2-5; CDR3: CASSPGLGQETQYF
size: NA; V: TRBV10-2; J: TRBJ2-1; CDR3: CASSEISGAEQFF
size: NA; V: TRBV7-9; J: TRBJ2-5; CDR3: CASSPTPGQGIETQYF
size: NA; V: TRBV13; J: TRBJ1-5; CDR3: CASSQGFNQPQHF
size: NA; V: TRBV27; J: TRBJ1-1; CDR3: CASSPISGETEAFF
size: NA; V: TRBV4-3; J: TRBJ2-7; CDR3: CASSQVLGSPSSYEQYF
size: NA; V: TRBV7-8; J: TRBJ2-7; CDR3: CASSLVQESYEQYF
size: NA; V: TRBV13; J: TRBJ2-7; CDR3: CASSLGGTGIGLEPYEQYF
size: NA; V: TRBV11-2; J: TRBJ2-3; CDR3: CASSLIARHSTDTQYF
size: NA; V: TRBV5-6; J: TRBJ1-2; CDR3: CASSHGTESNYGYTF
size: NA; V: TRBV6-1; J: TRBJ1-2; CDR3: CASSEYRGSPFGYTF
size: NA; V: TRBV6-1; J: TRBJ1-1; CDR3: CASSEADGRVNTEAFF